This T cell receptor beta chain was documented in a study of blood T cells in healthy people across ages. There were healthy Caucasian individuals from Russia, aged about 6 to 95, serving as donors. Trimming shortened V by 6 bases and J by 7 bases, and 16 bases separated the two germline ends. Per the germline V gene, CDR1 is MNHEY and CDR2 is SVGAGI. The CDR3 length is 13 residues. Next came a second PCR, run for about 6 to 11 cycles, which used a sample-barcoded 5' primer along with a J-beta primer mix. TCRdb called the 5' RACE reads again in MiXCR, with one record for every CDR3 protein. This sample carries 650,000 to 1,000,000 distinct CDR3 sequences, about 36% of them seen once, and the ten largest clones take about an eighth.

Sequencing was performed on blood. The rearrangement links TRBV6-5 to TRBJ2-7, with unresolved D. The clonotype comes from a man younger than 35 in good health. This CDR3 is CASSRGLSGEQYF. The DNA for the CDR3 is TGTGCCAGCAGCCGCGGCCTGTCGGGTGAGCAGTACTTC.